The clone carrying this T cell receptor (beta chain) came up many times. MiXCR, applied by TCRdb to the 5' RACE reads, yields one record per CDR3 protein. The table shows under 1 million distinct CDR3 sequences, with more than 9% occurring only once. These data are taken from a study of identical twins. These sequences were also reported in another study, on yellow fever vaccine responses in identical twins.

The sequenced sample consisted of PBMCs. The source of this sequence is a woman under 30 in good health.

The chain's CDR3 is CAISKTSGRSPYEQYF. DNA for the CDR3: TGTGCCATCAGTAAGACTAGCGGGAGAAGTCCCTACGAGCAGTACTTC. V gene TRBV10-3 combines with J gene TRBJ2-7; 12 positions match TRBD2. The J segment lost 2 bases and the V segment lost 5 bases, leaving 7 bases of the junction unmatched. This CDR3 region has 16 residues. Germline V gene lookup returns CDR1 ENHRY and CDR2 SYGVKD.